The clone carrying this T cell receptor (beta chain) was seen a few times. The read ends 3 residues shy of where the CDR3 ends; the end is completed using the germline J gene. Sequencing used immunoSEQ multiplex PCR; TCRdb keeps in-frame clones, though not all of them. The sample has 50,000 or so clones, none seen only once. This sample was taken from a study of T cell clonality in common variable immunodeficiency. This CDR3 region has 14 residues. Per germline, CDR1 MNHEY and CDR2 SVGEGT. This TCR came from a person aged 18-69 years in good health. Sequenced material: peripheral blood mononuclear cells. The chain couples TRBV6-2 or TRBV6-3 to TRBJ1-2; no firm D call. The CDR3 protein is CASRPPGDPGTYTF. Incomplete CDR3 DNA: TGTGCCAGCAGGCCACCCGGGGATCCGGGAACC.